Given below is one T cell receptor beta chain in context. Terminally differentiated effector memory CD45RA+ cells were left out of the naive CD8 fraction, which was CD45RO-negative and positively selected for CCR7. These data come from a study of shared clonotypes between healthy human individuals. Study-wide background: A donor's plate count was three for CD4 naive and three for CD4 memory; CD8 naive had two and CD8 memory one.

The CDR3 has 15 amino acids. Trimming cost V 2 bases and J 4 bases; bases outside gene matches: 6. In germline, CDR1 is MNHNS, CDR2 SASEGT. Assay execution proceeded at the deep level. The material for each subset, its genomic DNA, was split evenly across several immunoSEQ plates. Assay used: immunoSEQ multiplex PCR; TCRdb lists only in-frame clones, some missing. The table has about 2.1 million clones, just over 90% seen once; the top ten hold approximately 1.7%. What was sequenced was naive CD8+ T cells from PBMCs. The sequence came from a man aged 18 to 29 in good health. Some clones in this sample may be carry-over from other donors' samples. The chain uses TRBV6-1 and TRBJ1-2, with 8 nucleotides matching TRBD1. CDR3 DNA sequence: TGTGCCAGCAGTGAAATGGGACAGGCTTTCTATGGCTACACCTTC. Its protein is CASSEMGQAFYGYTF.